These 23 T cell receptor beta chains share one sample of origin, sequenced in a study of regulatory T cells in long-lasting Graves disease. Time point defined: newly diagnosed GD, antithyroid drugs for less than 3 months. PBMC-extracted RNA yielded the TCR library. Arm-PCR with iRepertoire HTBI primers amplified the CDR3 regions for these TCR beta libraries. MiXCR, run by TCRdb on the multiplex PCR reads, gives a single entry per CDR3 protein. This sample carries about 500,000 distinct CDR3 sequences, more than 10% of them seen once, and the ten largest clones take around 9.3%. The sample also formed part of further work on T cells in Graves' hyperthyroidism and ophthalmopathy.

The source was peripheral blood mononuclear cells (PBMCs), collected at new diagnosis, from a patient treated with antithyroid drugs. These receptors were obtained from a woman in her thirties with Graves disease.

The genes are TRBV4-2 and TRBJ2-1; 10 nucleotides match TRBD2. The germline V gene has CDR1 LGHNA and CDR2 YNFKEQ. There are 16 residues in the CDR3. Unmatched junction bases numbered 9, after V lost 5 bases and J lost 5 bases. CDR3 residues: CASSKIAGGENNEQFF. CDR3 coding DNA: TGTGCCAGCAGCAAAATAGCGGGAGGAGAAAACAATGAGCAGTTCTTC.

The chain carries TRBV6-1 and TRBJ2-3; TRBD2 matches 8 bases. V dropped 6 bases and J dropped 4; count of bases not matched to a gene: 15. Germline lookup yields CDR1 MNHNS and CDR2 SASEGT. The CDR3 has 17 amino acids. This chain's CDR3 is CASSGGVGAFIADTQYF. DNA of the CDR3: TGTGCCAGCAGCGGGGGGGTGGGGGCATTTATAGCAGATACGCAGTATTTT.

This clonotype was counted a few times. This chain links TRBV13 with TRBJ1-1, with D possibly being TRBD1 (6 bases). The CDR3 loop spans 14 amino acids. Trimming left V 5 bases short and J 10 bases short, with 20 bases between. CDR1 and CDR2 (germline): PRHDT, FYEKMQ (reference sequence). In DNA, the CDR3 is TGTGCCAGCAGCCCATCCGGGACACGGTTTGGAGCTTTCTTT. This encodes CASSPSGTRFGAFF.

The chain uses TRBV7-9 and TRBJ2-4, with 9 nucleotides matching TRBD2. The germline V gene encodes CDR1 SEHNR and CDR2 FQNEAQ (reference sequence). With V trimmed by 2 bases and J by 7 bases, 6 bases remained unmatched. CDR3 length equals 15 residues. The CDR3 DNA sequence: TGTGCCAGCAGCTTATGGATAGCGGGAGAGAACATTCAGTACTTC. Its protein product is CASSLWIAGENIQYF.

The J gene is TRBJ2-1, the V gene TRBV19; 9 bases map to TRBD2. The junction had 14 bases not matched to a gene; V was cut back by 7 bases and J by 10 bases. Germline V gene lookup returns CDR1 LNHDA and CDR2 SQIVND (reference sequence). The CDR3 length is 15 residues. CDR3 loop: CASKEGVAGVREQFF. The CDR3 coding sequence is TGTGCCAGTAAGGAAGGGGTAGCGGGAGTCAGAGAGCAGTTCTTC. Based on the CDR3 plus reference TRBV19 and TRBJ2-1, the full variable domain is DGGITQSPKYLFRKEGQNVTLSCEQNLNHDAMYWYRQDPGQGLRLIYYSQIVNDFQKGDIAEGYSVSREKKESFPLTVTSAQKNPTAFYLCASKEGVAGVREQFFGPGTRLTVL.

This clonotype has a count of ten or more. The chain employs TRBV11-3 and TRBJ2-1, with 8 bases that match TRBD2. Germline V gene lookup returns CDR1 SGHNT and CDR2 YENEEA. The CDR3 loop spans 15 amino acids. Trimming removed 5 bases from V and 5 bases from J; junction bases left unmatched: 8. The CDR3, as DNA: TGTGCCAGCAGCCTTAGCGGGGACCTGCACAATGAGCAGTTCTTC. This gives the protein CASSLSGDLHNEQFF.

The V and J genes are TRBV4-1 and TRBJ2-1; no clear D. CDR3 size: 13 residues. Germline loops: CDR1 MGHRA, CDR2 YSYEKL. Between the trimmed V and J ends, which lost 1 base and 4 bases, there was a span of 5 bases. The DNA for the CDR3 is TGCGCCAGCAGCCAAGTCGGTTACAATGAGCAGTTCTTC. It encodes CASSQVGYNEQFF.

The V call is TRBV5-6, the J call TRBJ2-1; no clear D. This CDR3 contains 13 residues. Trimming left V 3 bases short and J 7 bases short, with 11 bases between. The germline V gene has CDR1 SGHDT and CDR2 YYEEEE. For the CDR3, the DNA is TGTGCCAGCAGCTCGAGGATAGGTAATGAGCAGTTCTTC. It codes for CASSSRIGNEQFF.

The CDR3 coding sequence is TGTGCCAGCAGACTCTCAGGGGGAAGCAATCAGCCCCAGCATTTT. Amino acid sequence: CASRLSGGSNQPQHF. The chain carries TRBV6-1 and TRBJ1-5, with TRBD1 identical over 7 bases. The CDR3 has 15 residues. CDR1 MNHNS and CDR2 SASEGT come from the germline V gene. The J segment lost 1 base and the V segment lost 6 bases, leaving 6 bases of the junction unmatched.

The chain joins TRBV27 to TRBJ1-6; 7 bases match TRBD1. The CDR3 length is 12 residues. Germline V gives CDR1 MNHEY, CDR2 SMNVEV (reference sequence). J was trimmed by 13 bases and V by 3 bases; bases with no gene match: 3. The CDR3 here is CASSLMTGPLHF. DNA for the CDR3: TGTGCCAGCAGTTTGATGACAGGGCCCCTCCACTTT.

The CDR3 DNA follows: TGTGCCAGCAGTTTAGAACTAGCGGGAGGGCCAAGGAATGAGCAGTTCTTC. Amino acid sequence: CASSLELAGGPRNEQFF. The chain joins TRBV12-3 or TRBV12-4 to TRBJ2-1, with 13 bases identical to TRBD2. CDR3 length: 17 amino acids. The V and J ends lost 1 base and 7 bases, in that order; junction bases with no gene match: 7.

This clonotype was seen many times. The chain couples TRBV20-1 to TRBJ2-3, with 8 bases fitting TRBD2. CDR3 length: 15 amino acids. Trimming cost V 3 bases and J 2 bases; bases outside gene matches: 7. CDR1 is DFQATT and CDR2 is SNEGSKA in the germline V gene (reference sequence). CDR3 in amino acids: CSASLAGTNTDTQYF. CDR3 DNA sequence: TGCAGTGCTAGCTTAGCGGGGACTAACACAGATACGCAGTATTTT.

The sample holds many counts of this clonotype. The chain employs TRBV19 and TRBJ1-1; D is undetermined. V lost 1 base to trimming and J lost 4 bases, with 10 bases between them. The CDR3 extends over 14 amino acids. Germline V lookup: CDR1 LNHDA, CDR2 SQIVND (reference sequence). For the CDR3, the DNA is TGTGCCAGTAGTATAGTAGTAAGGGTCACTGAAGCTTTCTTT. Its translation is CASSIVVRVTEAFF.

In its sample, this clonotype was seen many times. The V and J genes are TRBV13 and TRBJ2-7, with 8 bases matching TRBD1. V gave up 0 bases and J gave up 0 bases; unmatched junction bases: 4. Germline assignment: CDR1 PRHDT and CDR2 FYEKMQ (reference sequence). This CDR3 has 16 amino acids. CDR3: CASSLGQGVSSYEQYF. DNA for the CDR3: TGTGCCAGCAGCTTAGGACAGGGGGTTTCCTCCTACGAGCAGTACTTC.

This clonotype occurred many times. The chain is built from TRBV27 and TRBJ2-7; 7 bases are shared with TRBD2. The junction had 5 bases not matched to a gene; V was cut back by 4 bases and J by 2 bases. Germline values: CDR1 MNHEY, CDR2 SMNVEV (reference sequence). The CDR3 runs 14 residues. For the CDR3, the DNA is TGTGCCAGCAGTTCGGGACTATCGACCTACGAGCAGTACTTC. Residues: CASSSGLSTYEQYF.

This clonotype was counted only a few times. This sequence joins TRBV7-2 and TRBJ1-1; 8 nucleotides match TRBD1. The trim removed 1 base at V and 5 bases at J, leaving 9 bases unmatched. The CDR3 extends over 16 amino acids. Germline CDR1 SGHTA, CDR2 FQGNSA. This CDR3 is CASSLEWGQVYTEAFF. CDR3 nucleotide sequence: TGTGCCAGCAGCTTAGAATGGGGACAGGTCTATACTGAAGCTTTCTTT.

Regarding this clonotype: A much larger clone is a single base away; this may be a read error. The rearrangement joins TRBV6-2 or TRBV6-3 to TRBJ2-7, with D uncertain. Looked up from germline, CDR1 is MNHEY and CDR2 is SVGEGT. The CDR3 is 14 residues long. V was pared by 6 bases and J by 6 bases, with 18 bases between. The CDR3 sequence: CASSGARSACEQYF. CDR3 nucleotide sequence: TGTGCCAGCAGCGGTGCGAGGTCGGCTTGCGAGCAGTACTTC.

This clonotype was observed at least ten times. The chain carries TRBV7-2 and TRBJ2-2; 16 bases fit TRBD2. Germline-derived CDR1 and CDR2 are SGHTA and FQGNSA. The CDR3 runs to 19 residues. After removal of 1 base from V and 2 bases from J, the junction contained 4 bases not matched to a gene. The CDR3 spells CASSLVGTSGRVNTGELFF. DNA of the CDR3: TGTGCCAGCAGCTTAGTTGGGACTAGCGGGAGGGTAAACACCGGGGAGCTGTTTTTT.

This clonotype has a count of ten or more. The CDR3 reads CASSLKREIGIGPQHF. The CDR3 nucleotides read TGTGCCAGCAGTTTAAAGCGCGAGATCGGTATTGGGCCCCAGCATTTT. This chain links TRBV28 with TRBJ1-5; D gene ambiguous. This CDR3 contains 16 residues. Germline assignment: CDR1 MDHEN and CDR2 SYDVKM. The V end lost 2 bases, the J end lost 9 bases, and 20 bases lay between the germline ends.

This clonotype was picked up many times. The rearrangement joins TRBV28 to TRBJ2-4; perhaps D is TRBD1 or TRBD2 (6 bases each). The germline V and J ends were trimmed by 3 bases and 2 bases, with 14 bases remaining between them. The germline gives CDR1 MDHEN, CDR2 SYDVKM. This CDR3 has 16 amino acids. The DNA for the CDR3 is TGTGCCAGCAGTTTTGACAGGCGGGGACCCAAAAACATTCAGTACTTC. It specifies CASSFDRRGPKNIQYF.

This clonotype was recorded at least ten times. The J gene is TRBJ2-3, the V gene TRBV15; TRBD1 agrees at 8 bases. There are 15 residues in the CDR3. V gave up 3 bases and J gave up 1 base; unmatched junction bases: 3. Germline V gene data show CDR1 as LNHNV and CDR2 as YYDKDF (reference sequence). The CDR3 DNA is TGTGCCACCAGCAGGGGGACAGGAGGCACAGATACGCAGTATTTT. As protein: CATSRGTGGTDTQYF.

This clonotype was observed many times. This rearrangement joins TRBV28 to TRBJ2-7, with a possible D match to TRBD2 (6 bases). Germline V gene lookup returns CDR1 MDHEN and CDR2 SYDVKM. This CDR3 is 14 amino acids long. V was trimmed by 5 bases and J by 2 bases, leaving 13 bases between them. In DNA, the CDR3 is TGTGCCAGCAGTAAATACGGGGGTACCTACGAGCAGTACTTC. This codes for CASSKYGGTYEQYF.

Concerning this clonotype: This may be a read error, as it is one base from a much larger clone. The chain links TRBV7-9 to TRBJ2-1; TRBD2 matches at 8 bases. The CDR3 has 14 amino acids. The junction had 9 bases not matched to a gene; V was cut back by 4 bases and J by 10 bases. Germline V gives CDR1 SEHNR, CDR2 FQNEAQ (reference sequence). CDR3 in DNA: TGTGCCAGCAGCTCTACTAGCGGTCTGTACGAGCAGTTCTTC. The encoded protein is CASSSTSGLYEQFF.